A single sample is the source of the 19 T cell receptor beta chains below, sequenced in a study of identical twins. MiXCR, run by TCRdb on the 5' RACE reads, gives a single entry per CDR3 protein. The sample shows a few hundred thousand distinct CDR3 sequences, over 8.5% of them seen only once. The same data also went into a second study, on yellow fever vaccine responses in identical twins.

Sequencing was done on a sample of PBMCs. Source of these receptors: a woman younger than 35 in good health.

As regards this clonotype: The germline gene is not matched at one end of the junction; a read error may be the cause. The chain joins TRBV3-1 to TRBJ2-3, with 10 nucleotides matching TRBD1. The CDR3 has 18 amino acids. In germline, CDR1 is LGHDT, CDR2 YNNKEL (reference sequence). CDR3 bases: TGTGCCTGCAGCCCCGGGACAGGGGTCACAGCGTTTGCAGATACGCAGTATTTT. Its translation: CACSPGTGVTAFADTQYF.

This clonotype has at least ten counts. V and J are TRBV6-4 and TRBJ2-2; TRBD2 matches 10 bases. This CDR3 has 16 residues. Losses at the gene ends were 4 bases for V and 3 bases for J; bases not matched to a gene: 5. The germline CDR1 and CDR2 sequences are MRHNA and SNTAGT. DNA of the CDR3: TGTGCCAGCAGTGTTACTAGCGGGATGGACACCGGGGAGCTGTTTTTT. Translating it yields CASSVTSGMDTGELFF.

This CDR3 is CSVEDVGVPDTQYF. As DNA, the CDR3 is TGCAGCGTTGAAGATGTAGGGGTTCCAGATACGCAGTATTTT. V usage is TRBV29-1 and J usage is TRBJ2-3; D is possibly TRBD1 (5 bases). Germline V gene lookup returns CDR1 SQVTM and CDR2 ANQGSEA. CDR3 length equals 14 residues. Trimming took 0 bases from V and 4 from J, leaving 11 bases between them.

This clonotype was counted many times. The genes are TRBV29-1 and TRBJ2-3; 9 nucleotides line up with TRBD2. Germline CDR1 SQVTM, CDR2 ANQGSEA. Trimming removed 4 bases from V and 5 bases from J; junction bases left unmatched: 7. This CDR3 region has 14 residues. The CDR3 here is CSVGRLAGQDTQYF. The CDR3, as DNA: TGCAGCGTTGGCCGGCTAGCGGGACAAGATACGCAGTATTTT.

The rearrangement links TRBV30 to TRBJ2-5; TRBD2 agrees at 10 bases. The germline V gene has CDR1 GTSNPN and CDR2 SVGIG (reference sequence). The CDR3 has 15 amino acids. With V trimmed by 0 bases and J by 5 bases, 6 bases remained unmatched. The CDR3 coding sequence is TGTGCCTGGAGTGTAGGTAGCGGGGGGTTGGAGACCCAGTACTTC. Its translation: CAWSVGSGGLETQYF. Full variable domain (rest looked up from reference TRBV30 and TRBJ2-5): SQTIHQWPATLVQPVGSPLSLECTVEGTSNPNLYWYRQAAGRGLQLLFYSVGIGQISSEVPQNLSASRPQDRQFILSSKKLLLSDSGFYLCAWSVGSGGLETQYFGPGTRLLVL.

In this sample, this clonotype turned up many times. The chain recombines TRBV6-5 with TRBJ1-2; tentatively, D is TRBD1 (6 bases). This CDR3 is built from 15 residues. The germline gives CDR1 MNHEY, CDR2 SVGAGI. Trimming took 0 bases from V and 2 from J, leaving 10 bases between them. The CDR3 DNA follows: TGTGCCAGCAGTTACTCCCAACAGGGAAACTATGGCTACACCTTC. This sequence encodes CASSYSQQGNYGYTF.

The chain employs TRBV12-3 or TRBV12-4 and TRBJ2-7; tentatively, D is TRBD2 (6 bases). V was pared by 6 bases and J by 4 bases, with 10 bases between. The CDR3 is 12 amino acids. CDR3 coding DNA: TGTGCCAGCAGCGATAGCGGATACGAGCAGTACTTC. This gives the protein CASSDSGYEQYF.

In its sample, this clonotype was seen a few times. V and J are TRBV9 and TRBJ1-4; D might be TRBD1 (5 bases). Germline loops: CDR1 SGDLS, CDR2 YYNGEE. The V gene lost 0 bases and the J gene lost 8 bases, with 8 bases spanning the gap. The CDR3 totals 13 residues. This chain's CDR3 is CASSVGAGEKLFF. In nucleotides, the CDR3 is TGTGCCAGCAGCGTAGGGGCAGGGGAAAAACTGTTTTTT.

This clonotype has more than one count but fewer than ten. CDR3: CSVESHSPSGANVLTF. CDR3 DNA: TGCAGCGTTGAATCTCACAGCCCTTCTGGGGCCAACGTCCTGACTTTC. The chain combines TRBV29-1 with TRBJ2-6; D unclear. Trimming took 2 bases from V and 1 from J, leaving 12 bases between them. Germline-derived CDR1 and CDR2 are SQVTM and ANQGSEA. The CDR3 totals 16 residues.

This clonotype has more than one count but fewer than ten. The V and J genes are TRBV28 and TRBJ2-7, with D possibly being TRBD1 (5 bases). Per the germline V gene, CDR1 is MDHEN and CDR2 is SYDVKM. The V end was cut by 7 bases, the J end by 3 bases, with 7 bases between. The CDR3 runs to 11 residues. The CDR3 region is CASTGHYEQYF. The CDR3 DNA reads as TGTGCCAGCACTGGACACTACGAGCAGTACTTC.

This clonotype appeared a few times. This chain uses TRBV5-5 with TRBJ2-4; 10 bases align to TRBD1. Germline lookup yields CDR1 SGHKS and CDR2 YYEKEE (reference sequence). The CDR3 totals 12 residues. Trimming cost V 7 bases and J 12 bases; bases outside gene matches: 7. CDR3 protein: CASGQGQGSQYF. CDR3 bases: TGTGCCAGCGGACAGGGACAGGGGAGTCAGTACTTC.

This clonotype appeared many times. V gene TRBV5-1 combines with J gene TRBJ2-1; 8 bases are shared with TRBD2. The V and J ends lost 4 bases and 8 bases, in that order; junction bases with no gene match: 5. The length of the CDR3 is 13 residues. The germline gives CDR1 SGHRS, CDR2 YFSETQ. The CDR3 is CASSTRTSYEQFF. In nucleotides, the CDR3 is TGCGCCAGCAGCACCAGGACTAGCTATGAGCAGTTCTTC.

This clonotype occurred a few times. CDR3 in amino acids: CSASSGKETQYF. The DNA of the CDR3 is TGCAGTGCTAGTTCTGGGAAAGAGACCCAGTACTTC. The chain links TRBV20-1 to TRBJ2-5, with no clear D. V lost 3 bases to trimming and J lost 3 bases, with 8 bases between them. This CDR3 is 12 amino acids long. Germline-derived CDR1 and CDR2 are DFQATT and SNEGSKA (reference sequence).

This clonotype appeared a few times. The rearrangement links TRBV24-1 to TRBJ2-1; D perhaps matches TRBD1 (6 bases). The CDR3 is 16 residues long. The germline V and J ends were trimmed by 0 bases and 4 bases, with 12 bases remaining between them. CDR1 and CDR2 from the germline V gene are KGHDR and SFDVKD. This CDR3 reads CATSDLLGAPYNEQFF. CDR3 bases: TGTGCCACCAGTGATTTGTTGGGGGCACCTTACAATGAGCAGTTCTTC.

Only a few counts were recorded for this clonotype. The chain has TRBV12-3 or TRBV12-4 and TRBJ2-3; tentatively, D is TRBD1 (5 bases). This CDR3 is built from 16 residues. The ends were cut back, 3 bases at V and 3 bases at J, with 16 bases in the middle. In DNA, the CDR3 is TGTGCCAGCAGTTTTCCGCAGGGTCGTAGTACAGATACGCAGTATTTT. It encodes CASSFPQGRSTDTQYF.

This clonotype has ten or more counts. The chain combines TRBV27 with TRBJ1-6, with D possibly being TRBD1 (6 bases). CDR3 size: 14 residues. CDR1 MNHEY and CDR2 SMNVEV come from the germline V gene (reference sequence). V lost 6 bases to trimming and J lost 3 bases, with 9 bases between them. In nucleotides, the CDR3 is TGTGCCAGCAGGAGACAGGACTATAATTCACCCCTCCACTTT. Residues: CASRRQDYNSPLHF.

Many counts were recorded for this clonotype. This chain joins TRBV24-1 and TRBJ2-2; D may be TRBD1 (5 bases). V was trimmed by 4 bases and J by 5 bases, leaving 10 bases between them. The CDR3 sequence is 14 residues long. Germline lookup yields CDR1 KGHDR and CDR2 SFDVKD. CDR3 sequence (DNA): TGTGCCACCAGTGACCTTACAGGTACCGGGGAGCTGTTTTTT. As protein: CATSDLTGTGELFF.

This clonotype showed up many times. The chain links TRBV29-1 to TRBJ2-5, with D tentatively TRBD2 (6 bases). This CDR3 region has 13 residues. V lost 3 bases to trimming and J lost 3 bases, with 11 bases between them. Per germline, CDR1 SQVTM and CDR2 ANQGSEA. CDR3 loop: CSVDSIAEETQYF. The CDR3 DNA follows: TGCAGCGTTGATTCGATAGCGGAAGAGACCCAGTACTTC.

This clonotype was seen repeatedly, ten times or more. The chain is built from TRBV29-1 and TRBJ1-2; D not resolved. Germline values: CDR1 SQVTM, CDR2 ANQGSEA. V shed 5 bases and J shed 2 bases, with 6 bases lying between them. There are 11 residues in the CDR3. The CDR3, as DNA: TGCAGCGTTTTACAAAACTATGGCTACACCTTC. Translation gives CSVLQNYGYTF.